This T cell receptor beta chain stems from a study of neurological immune-mediated disorders. Whole-study findings and limits: No CDR3 amino acid sequences were shared by expanded clones across subjects, suggesting private repertoires in all groups.

This clonotype was detected many times. The antigen is unknown. It was from 2 million PBMCs stored at -80 C that the unsorted libraries were obtained. Each CDR3 protein is one row after TCRdb ran MiXCR on the 5' RACE reads. The profile shows 87,000 or so distinct CDR3 sequences, roughly 3.5% of them singletons. V lost 0 bases and J 0 bases, leaving 12 bases between the germline ends. Per the germline V gene, CDR1 is DFQATT and CDR2 is SNEGSKA (reference sequence). The CDR3 sequence is 16 residues long. The chain joins TRBV20-1 to TRBJ1-5, with a possible D match to TRBD1 (5 bases). This clonotype was sampled from a woman between 18 and 29 years old with multiple sclerosis. Input material: PBMCs. As DNA, the CDR3 is TGCAGTGCTAGAGATCAGGGCACAGCTAGCAATCAGCCCCAGCATTTT. This encodes CSARDQGTASNQPQHF.